This record concerns one TCR beta chain sequence. The antigen remains unidentified. Produced via immunoSEQ multiplex PCR; TCRdb's table is partial and in-frame only. This sample has about 150,000 clones, with about 90% found just once. The source of the sample is a study of T cell responses to AZD1222 COVID-19 vaccine. Findings of the study overall: Donors, mostly white British, included more females; clonal diversity was possibly underestimated. Baseline seropositivity characterized only a handful of AZD1222 recipients.

The source of this sequence is an adult who received the AZD1222 COVID-19 vaccine. The sequencing here drew on peripheral blood, taken 28 days after the second AZD1222 dose.

CDR3 nucleotide sequence: TGTGCCAGCAGCCCCCCGGGACTAGCGGACTCCTACAATGAGCAGTTCTTC. Translated: CASSPPGLADSYNEQFF. V is TRBV7-2 and J is TRBJ2-1; 11 nucleotides agree with TRBD2. J was trimmed by 0 bases and V by 5 bases; bases with no gene match: 6. Germline CDR1 and CDR2: SGHTA and FQGNSA. The CDR3 loop spans 17 amino acids.